The entry that follows covers one TCR beta chain sequence. What it recognizes is unknown. The entry originates in a study of shared clonotypes between healthy human individuals. The naive CD8 population came from CD45RO-negative cells selected for CCR7, without terminally differentiated effector memory CD45RA+ cells. The CDR3 is made up of 14 amino acids. V shed 0 bases and J shed 5 bases, with 12 bases lying between them. Germline V gene data show CDR1 as SGHNT and CDR2 as YYREEE (reference sequence). Study outcomes and limitations: The sharing of 4% to 5.5% of naive CD4 clonotypes was seen across a few donors.

The protocol was immunoSEQ multiplex PCR, while the TCRdb copy is restricted to in-frame clones and leaves out a portion. The sample has millions of clones, under 95% seen once. The TCR comes from a young man in good health. Some clones in this sample may be carry-over from other donors' samples. The chain combines TRBV5-4 with TRBJ2-7; no definite D call. The sample consisted of naive CD8+ T cells from PBMCs. CDR3 in DNA: TGTGCCAGCAGCTTGGGAGTAAGAACCCACGAGCAGTACTTC. This translates into CASSLGVRTHEQYF. The full variable domain, rest sourced from reference TRBV5-4 and TRBJ2-7, is ETGVTQSPTHLIKTRGQQVTLRCSSQSGHNTVSWYQQALGQGPQFIFQYYREEENGRGNFPPRFSGLQFPNYSSELNVNALELDDSALYLCASSLGVRTHEQYFGPGTRLTVT.